This T cell receptor beta chain was captured by sequencing in a study of T cells after yellow fever vaccination. In the study overall: The fractions with low cell numbers were processed using SMART-Seq v4 Ultra Low Input. Study results and limitations: A limited proportion of clonotypes was detected within both the CD4 and CD8 compartments. Secondary responses were weaker yet peaked faster, day 5 versus 15. Sorted repertoires could include abundant contaminating clonotypes from bulk cells.

Remarks on this clonotype: The antigen remains unidentified.

MiXCR, run by TCRdb on the 5' RACE reads, gives a single entry per CDR3 protein. The sample yields approximately 330,000 distinct CDR3 sequences, around an eighth seen once. This CDR3 comprises 15 residues. Germline assignment: CDR1 SGHRS and CDR2 YFSETQ. The V and J ends lost 4 bases and 5 bases, in that order; junction bases with no gene match: 10. The chain recombines TRBV5-1 with TRBJ2-5; TRBD1 matches at 8 bases. The sequenced sample was CD4+ T cells sorted from PBMCs, obtained 15 days after the yellow fever booster vaccination. The sequence derives from a man aged 18 to 35 who received the YFV17D yellow fever vaccine. The CDR3 loop reads CASSQQDRVGETQYF. For the CDR3, the DNA is TGCGCCAGCAGCCAGCAGGACAGGGTAGGGGAGACCCAGTACTTC.